Presented here are 2 T cell receptor beta chains from one specimen sequenced in a study of STAT3 mutations in large granular lymphocyte leukemia. Study-level findings and limits: At least one immunodominant TCR beta clonotype appeared in every T-cell large granular lymphocyte leukemia patient.

These TCRs' antigens remain unknown. Here immunoSEQ multiplex PCR was the method, and the copy in TCRdb shows in-frame clones only, minus some. The data show about 39,000 clones, with about three quarters seen just once and roughly 0.4% held by the top ten. Sequences were obtained from PBMCs. These receptor sequences come from a human donor with T large granular lymphocyte leukemia. Some clones in this sample may be carry-over from other donors' samples.

There are a few counts of this clone. This chain uses TRBV7-9 with TRBJ2-2; D is uncertain. Germline CDR1 SEHNR, CDR2 FQNEAQ (reference sequence). V lost 1 base and J 4 bases, leaving 4 bases between the germline ends. This CDR3 comprises 13 residues. The CDR3 region has the DNA TGTGCCAGCAGCTTAGGAGCCACCGGGGAGCTGTTTTTT. This sequence encodes CASSLGATGELFF. Drawing the rest from reference TRBV7-9 and TRBJ2-2, the complete variable domain is DTGVSQNPRHKITKRGQNVTFRCDPISEHNRLYWYRQTLGQGPEFLTYFQNEAQLEKSRLLSDRFSAERPKGSFSTLEIQRTEQGDSAMYLCASSLGATGELFFGEGSRLTVL.

The V gene is TRBV6-5, the J gene TRBJ2-3; 7 bases agree with TRBD2. The V segment lost 6 bases and the J segment 4 bases; nucleotides outside the gene matches: 10. There are 15 residues in the CDR3. Germline V CDR1 and CDR2: MNHEY, SVGAGI. CDR3 loop: CASSVSGVVSDTQYF. The CDR3 bases are TGTGCCAGCAGCGTCAGCGGGGTTGTTTCAGATACGCAGTATTTT.